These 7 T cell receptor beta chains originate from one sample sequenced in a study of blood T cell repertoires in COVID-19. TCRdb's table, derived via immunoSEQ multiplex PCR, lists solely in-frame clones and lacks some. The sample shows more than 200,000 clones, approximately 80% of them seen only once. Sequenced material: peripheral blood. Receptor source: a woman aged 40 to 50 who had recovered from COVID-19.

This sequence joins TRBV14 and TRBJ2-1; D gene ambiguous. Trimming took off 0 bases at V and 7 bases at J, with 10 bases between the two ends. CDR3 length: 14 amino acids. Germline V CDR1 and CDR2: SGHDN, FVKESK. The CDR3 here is CASSQDTVVNEQFF. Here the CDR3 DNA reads TGTGCCAGCAGCCAAGATACAGTAGTTAATGAGCAGTTCTTC.

DNA for the CDR3: TGTGCCAGCAAGGACAGGACGGTGAACACTGAAGCTTTCTTT. Its translation is CASKDRTVNTEAFF. The genes are TRBV2 and TRBJ1-1; TRBD1 agrees at 7 bases. Germline values: CDR1 SNHLY, CDR2 FYNNEI. Losses at the gene ends were 7 bases for V and 0 bases for J; bases not matched to a gene: 5. CDR3 length equals 14 residues. Complete variable domain (other parts from reference TRBV2 and TRBJ1-1): EPEVTQTPSHQVTQMGQEVILRCVPISNHLYFYWYRQILGQKVEFLVSFYNNEISEKSEIFDDQFSVERPDGSNFTLKIRSTKLEDSAMYFCASKDRTVNTEAFFGQGTRLTVV.

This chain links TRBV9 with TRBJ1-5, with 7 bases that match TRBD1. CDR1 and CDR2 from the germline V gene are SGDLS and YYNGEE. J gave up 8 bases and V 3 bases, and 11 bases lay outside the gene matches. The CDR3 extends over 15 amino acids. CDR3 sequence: CASSAGRTGVEPQHF. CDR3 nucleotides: TGTGCCAGCAGCGCCGGACGAACAGGGGTTGAGCCCCAGCATTTT.

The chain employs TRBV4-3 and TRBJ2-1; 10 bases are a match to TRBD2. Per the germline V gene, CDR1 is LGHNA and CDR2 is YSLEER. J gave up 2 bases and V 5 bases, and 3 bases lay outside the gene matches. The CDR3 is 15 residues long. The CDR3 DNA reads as TGCGCCAGCAGCACCAGCGGGGGGGCCTACAATGAGCAGTTCTTC. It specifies CASSTSGGAYNEQFF.

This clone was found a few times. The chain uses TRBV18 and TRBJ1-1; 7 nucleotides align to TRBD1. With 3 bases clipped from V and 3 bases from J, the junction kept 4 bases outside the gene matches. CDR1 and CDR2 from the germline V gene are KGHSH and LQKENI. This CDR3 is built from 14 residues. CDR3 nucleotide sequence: TGTGCCAGCTCACCCGAGACAGGGCACACTGAAGCTTTCTTT. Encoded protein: CASSPETGHTEAFF.

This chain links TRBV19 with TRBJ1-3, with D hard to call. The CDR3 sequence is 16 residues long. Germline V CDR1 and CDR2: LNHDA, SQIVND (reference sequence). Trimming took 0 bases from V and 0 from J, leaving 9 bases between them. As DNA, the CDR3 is TGTGCCAGTAGTATAGAATTACCGAGCTCTGGAAACACCATATATTTT. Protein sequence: CASSIELPSSGNTIYF.

CDR3 nucleotide sequence: TGCGCCAGCAGCCAAGGGCAGTACTACGAGCAGTACTTC. It encodes CASSQGQYYEQYF. The rearrangement joins TRBV4-3 to TRBJ2-7; D unclear. The CDR3 runs to 13 residues. In germline, CDR1 is LGHNA, CDR2 YSLEER. Trimming cost V 1 base and J 3 bases, with 7 bases left between them.